The entry below gives a single T cell receptor beta chain sequence along with its context. In its sample, this clonotype was seen a few times. Its recognized antigen is unknown. Base qualities are missing; no much larger clone stands one base away. V lost 1 base and J lost 1 base; the stretch between them is 14 bases long. The cysteine opens and the phenylalanine closes a CDR3 of 15 amino acids. The read is trimmed to its CDR3 DNA, 45 bases read in frame from base 1. CDR1 and CDR2, looked up from the germline V gene (reference sequence), are DFQATT and SNEGSKA. In light of the paper, this sample's treatment or condition label describes: live attenuated yellow fever vaccine strain. Two biological replicates of bulk PBMCs were collected at each blood-draw timepoint. A standard Ficoll-Paque protocol was used to isolate PBMCs from peripheral blood. RNA was extracted with TriZol from bulk PBMCs, CD4 and CD8 fractions, and dextramer-positive and dextramer-negative fractions.

This sample is drawn from a study of T cells after yellow fever vaccination (dated by TCRdb to the late 2010s). Background on the whole study: Libraries from fractions with low cell numbers were prepared with the SMART-Seq v4 Ultra Low Input RNA kit. To follow T-cell clones before and after both primary and booster YFV17D yellow fever vaccination, bulk TCR alpha and beta repertoires underwent longitudinal sequencing. Two healthy male donors, one aged 18 to 30 and one aged 30 to 40 years, made up the cohort. Bulk PBMC replicates and cell subsets were isolated from blood drawn at multiple timepoints before and after both primary and secondary immunization. Beyond this particular receptor, the publication reports: After the booster, most clones that had expanded after primary vaccination were detected again (roughly 95% of CD4 and roughly 86% of CD8), suggesting broad maintenance of memory. Only two donors were included in the study, so the extent to which the findings can be generalized is limited. A small share of clonotypes was detected in both CD4 and CD8 compartments, with the overlap likely arising from convergent recombination. Compared with the primary T-cell response, the secondary T-cell response was weaker but faster, peaking on day 5 rather than day 15. FACS-sorted repertoires could contain abundant contaminating clonotypes from the bulk population, so computational filtering was required.

TCR cDNA was made using 5'RACE template switching, a step that added a universal primer site and unique molecular identifiers. cDNA synthesis was primed from both the TCR alpha and TCR beta constant segments. Library amplification involved two PCR steps, and the second step added sample barcodes and sequencing adapters. Libraries were sequenced on Illumina HiSeq 2500 (2x100 bp) or NovaSeq (2x150 bp). The authors processed their data as follows. MIGEC handled demultiplexing of reads and collapsing into UMI consensus sequences, while MiXCR performed V(D)J alignment. Using edgeR on replicate PBMC samples, clonotypes were called vaccine-responding if FDR was below 0.01 and the log2 fold change was above 5 up to day 15. CD4 or CD8 identity was assigned to each bulk clonotype according to whether the clonotype was present at higher abundance in the sequenced CD4 repertoire or the sequenced CD8 repertoire. Starting from the raw public reads, TCRdb applied fastp trimming at Q25, assembled clones with MiXCR and retained in-frame beta chains. Entries are consolidated by CDR3 protein sequence, retaining the most common genes and DNA. These V and J calls derive from TCRdb rather than the authors' analysis. This sample lists some 500,000 distinct CDR3 sequences; 13% were detected once. Over 12% of the sample rests with the top ten.

This sample comprised PBMCs, obtained on the day of the yellow fever booster vaccination. The sequence links TRBV20-1 to TRBJ2-7; matching of 6 bases hints at TRBD2 as the D gene. The clonotype comes from a man aged 25-45 years who received the YFV17D yellow fever vaccine. The CDR3 protein sequence reads: CSARVGAGASYEQYF. The sequenced DNA: TGCAGTGCTAGAGTAGGAGCGGGCGCTTCCTACGAGCAGTACTTC.